One and the same sample provided the 26 T cell receptor beta chains below, sequenced in a study of T-cell memory formation after mild COVID-19. TCRdb ran MiXCR on the 5' RACE reads and lists one entry per CDR3 protein. The sample carries a few hundred thousand distinct CDR3 sequences, 25% recorded once. The sample consisted of PBMCs or a T cell subset sorted from them (not recorded which). Receptor source: an adult woman who had mild COVID-19 (a few samples of this study predate the infection). Cell type and time point are not known.

This chain connects TRBV29-1 to TRBJ2-7, with 11 bases matching TRBD1. CDR3 length: 13 residues. V dropped 5 bases and J dropped 5; count of bases not matched to a gene: 5. Germline CDR1 and CDR2: SQVTM and ANQGSEA. CDR3 residues: CSVSAGQGDEQYF. DNA for the CDR3: TGCAGCGTTTCCGCGGGACAGGGGGACGAGCAGTACTTC.

The chain recombines TRBV30 with TRBJ1-3; no clear D. Germline V CDR1 and CDR2: GTSNPN, SVGIG (reference sequence). CDR3 length: 13 amino acids. V shed 1 base and J shed 0 bases, with 4 bases lying between them. CDR3 DNA sequence: TGTGCCTGGAGTGCGGTCTCTGGAAACACCATATATTTT. Encoded protein: CAWSAVSGNTIYF.

The chain combines TRBV29-1 with TRBJ1-2; TRBD1 matches 7 bases. CDR3 size: 14 residues. Germline V gene data show CDR1 as SQVTM and CDR2 as ANQGSEA. The V segment lost 6 bases and the J segment 2 bases; nucleotides outside the gene matches: 9. The CDR3 loop reads CSVAKTGMNYGYTF. CDR3 sequence (DNA): TGCAGCGTAGCGAAGACAGGGATGAACTATGGCTACACCTTC.

The chain is built from TRBV21-1 and TRBJ2-5; the D call in the table, TRBD2, was not verified against the DNA. TRBV21-1 is tagged as a pseudogene. CDR3 size: 15 residues. CDR3 sequence: CASTEPGGWGETQYF. In DNA, the CDR3 is TGTGCCAGCACCGAGCCGGGAGGATGGGGAGAGACCCAGTACTTC.

This clonotype was counted a few times. The rearrangement uses TRBV27 and TRBJ2-7; D unclear. The CDR3 runs 15 residues. The ends were cut back, 4 bases at V and 0 bases at J, with 13 bases in the middle. Germline V gene data show CDR1 as MNHEY and CDR2 as SMNVEV (reference sequence). CDR3 residues: CASSSYRTGSYEQYF. As DNA, the CDR3 is TGTGCCAGCAGTTCTTACCGGACGGGCTCCTACGAGCAGTACTTC.

This clonotype was seen more than once but under ten times. The gene calls are TRBV2 and TRBJ2-1; 8 bases are shared with TRBD1. Germline CDR1 SNHLY, CDR2 FYNNEI. V was pared by 4 bases and J by 7 bases, with 6 bases of the junction left unmatched. The CDR3 covers 14 residues. The CDR3 loop reads CASSAQGARNEQFF. The CDR3 DNA sequence: TGTGCCAGCAGTGCGCAGGGGGCAAGAAATGAGCAGTTCTTC.

This clonotype was seen more than once but under ten times. CDR3: CASSGLAGGTGELFF. The DNA for the CDR3 is TGTGCCAGTAGTGGACTAGCGGGAGGGACCGGGGAGCTGTTTTTT. V usage is TRBV19 and J usage is TRBJ2-2; 15 bases agree with TRBD2. The germline V gene encodes CDR1 LNHDA and CDR2 SQIVND (reference sequence). V trimming: 5 bases; J trimming: 5 bases; junction bases outside the gene matches: 0. The CDR3 length is 15 residues.

The chain couples TRBV14 to TRBJ2-7, with TRBD2 identical over 7 bases. Germline trimming cut 4 bases from V and 5 bases from J; bases unmatched to any gene: 8. Germline V gene sequence: CDR1 SGHDN, CDR2 FVKESK. The CDR3 has 14 amino acids. The DNA for the CDR3 is TGTGCCAGCAGCCCCTGGGGAGGGTCCGACGAGCAGTACTTC. It yields the protein CASSPWGGSDEQYF.

This chain connects TRBV11-3 to TRBJ2-5; tentative D call: TRBD2 (6 bases). The CDR3 totals 14 residues. Deletions cut 5 bases from V and 5 bases from J, with 15 bases between. In germline, CDR1 is SGHNT, CDR2 YENEEA. The CDR3 sequence: CASSPSGTPETQYF. The CDR3 DNA reads as TGTGCCAGCAGCCCCTCCGGGACTCCGGAGACCCAGTACTTC.

This clonotype has a handful of counts. V and J are TRBV5-1 and TRBJ1-2; D is possibly TRBD1 (6 bases). V dropped 0 bases and J dropped 8 bases, with 8 bases sitting between them. Germline V CDR1 and CDR2: SGHRS, YFSETQ. The CDR3 loop spans 12 amino acids. CDR3 sequence (DNA): TGCGCCAGCAGCTTGGAAGGGACAGGCTACACCTTC. It specifies CASSLEGTGYTF.

V is TRBV7-9 and J is TRBJ1-4; D may be TRBD1 (6 bases). Between the trimmed V and J ends, which lost 4 bases and 5 bases, there was a span of 14 bases. The CDR3 sequence is 15 residues long. Germline values: CDR1 SEHNR, CDR2 FQNEAQ (reference sequence). CDR3 in amino acids: CASSSFDRRNEKLFF. In DNA form, the CDR3 reads TGTGCCAGCAGCTCCTTTGACAGGCGCAATGAAAAACTGTTTTTT. The variable domain in full, completed from reference TRBV7-9 and TRBJ1-4, reads DTGVSQNPRHKITKRGQNVTFRCDPISEHNRLYWYRQTLGQGPEFLTYFQNEAQLEKSRLLSDRFSAERPKGSFSTLEIQRTEQGDSAMYLCASSSFDRRNEKLFFGSGTQLSVL.

V usage is TRBV5-6 and J usage is TRBJ2-5; no clear D. Trimming removed 1 base at V and 2 bases at J, with 9 bases between. This CDR3 region has 14 residues. Per the germline V gene, CDR1 is SGHDT and CDR2 is YYEEEE. The CDR3 DNA sequence: TGTGCCAGCAGCTTGAGGGCAGGACAAGAGACCCAGTACTTC. Protein product: CASSLRAGQETQYF.

The chain has TRBV6-2 or TRBV6-3 and TRBJ2-5; 12 positions agree with TRBD1. This CDR3 contains 16 residues. J gave up 3 bases and V 4 bases, and 6 bases lay outside the gene matches. CDR1 and CDR2 (germline): MNHEY, SVGEGT. The DNA of the CDR3 is TGTGCCAGCAGTTTACGGGACAGGGGGCCGAAAGAGACCCAGTACTTC. It codes for CASSLRDRGPKETQYF.

The chain has TRBV30 and TRBJ2-2; maybe TRBD1 (6 bases). Looked up from germline, CDR1 is GTSNPN and CDR2 is SVGIG (reference sequence). V shed 5 bases and J shed 4 bases, with 8 bases lying between them. The CDR3 contains 12 residues. In DNA form, the CDR3 reads TGTGCCTGGGGGGGCGGCACCGGGGAGCTGTTTTTT. Protein sequence: CAWGGGTGELFF.

This clonotype turned up a few times. The CDR3 coding sequence is TGCGCCAGCAGCTTGACGGACAGGGTCTATGGCTACACCTTC. This encodes CASSLTDRVYGYTF. This rearrangement joins TRBV5-1 to TRBJ1-2; 8 bases fit TRBD1. V lost 1 base and J lost 4; bases outside the gene matches: 3. The CDR3 extends over 14 amino acids. Germline V gene lookup returns CDR1 SGHRS and CDR2 YFSETQ. Complete variable domain (other parts from reference TRBV5-1 and TRBJ1-2): KAGVTQTPRYLIKTRGQQVTLSCSPISGHRSVSWYQQTPGQGLQFLFEYFSETQRNKGNFPGRFSGRQFSNSRSEMNVSTLELGDSALYLCASSLTDRVYGYTFGSGTRLTVV.

The sample holds a few counts of this clonotype. The rearrangement joins TRBV3-1 to TRBJ2-1; 12 nucleotides align to TRBD2. Looked up from germline, CDR1 is LGHDT and CDR2 is YNNKEL (reference sequence). Germline trimming cut 4 bases from V and 7 bases from J; bases unmatched to any gene: 14. The length of the CDR3 is 18 residues. CDR3: CASSLYNKLAGGLNEQFF. CDR3 nucleotide sequence: TGTGCCAGCAGCCTATATAATAAACTAGCGGGAGGTTTGAATGAGCAGTTCTTC.

The chain links TRBV20-1 to TRBJ2-4; D not resolved. V lost 2 bases, J lost 2 bases, and 22 bases lay in between. This CDR3 comprises 18 residues. CDR1 is DFQATT, CDR2 SNEGSKA, per germline (reference sequence). The CDR3 DNA reads TGCAGTGCTAGACCTGGATGGCATAGAAACGGGTCCAAAAACATTCAGTACTTC. Amino acids: CSARPGWHRNGSKNIQYF.

J is TRBJ2-1 and V is TRBV24-1; TRBD2 matches 7 bases. This CDR3 comprises 15 residues. Germline V gives CDR1 KGHDR, CDR2 SFDVKD. With V trimmed by 0 bases and J by 6 bases, 4 bases remained unmatched. The CDR3 nucleotides are TGTGCCACCAGTGATTTGCTGCCGGGAGGCAATGAGCAGTTCTTC. It specifies CATSDLLPGGNEQFF.

CDR3 loop: CASSDTGLANEKLFF. In DNA, the CDR3 is TGTGCCAGCAGTGACACAGGGTTGGCTAATGAAAAACTGTTTTTT. The rearrangement uses TRBV12-3 or TRBV12-4 and TRBJ1-4, with D possibly TRBD1 on 6 matching bases. CDR3 size: 15 residues. The V end was cut by 5 bases, the J end by 3 bases, with 13 bases between.

The gene calls are TRBV10-3 and TRBJ2-7, with 10 bases fitting TRBD1. CDR1 and CDR2 (germline): ENHRY, SYGVKD. The CDR3 length is 14 residues. Trimming removed 4 bases from V and 4 bases from J; junction bases left unmatched: 4. The CDR3 nucleotides are TGTGCCATCAGTGGGGGACAGGGGTCGTACGAGCAGTACTTC. This sequence encodes CAISGGQGSYEQYF.

The chain couples TRBV7-9 to TRBJ1-2; no clear D. CDR1 is SEHNR and CDR2 is FQNEAQ in the germline V gene (reference sequence). CDR3 length: 12 residues. The ends were cut back, 3 bases at V and 7 bases at J, with 9 bases in the middle. The CDR3 loop is CASSFVDSGYTF. For the CDR3, the DNA is TGTGCCAGCAGCTTTGTGGATAGTGGCTACACCTTC.

The rearrangement links TRBV20-1 to TRBJ2-7; 9 nucleotides match TRBD2. The germline CDR1 and CDR2 sequences are DFQATT and SNEGSKA (reference sequence). This CDR3 has 15 amino acids. After removal of 5 bases from V and 7 bases from J, the junction contained 15 bases not matched to a gene. CDR3 sequence: CSALALAGNQGEQYF. The CDR3 DNA is TGCAGTGCTCTAGCCCTAGCGGGGAATCAAGGGGAGCAGTACTTC.

This rearrangement joins TRBV19 to TRBJ1-4, with a tentative D call TRBD1 (6 bases). Trimming cost V 7 bases and J 0 bases, with 12 bases left between them. CDR1 is LNHDA and CDR2 is SQIVND in the germline V gene (reference sequence). This CDR3 has 15 amino acids. CDR3 DNA: TGTGCCAGTAACGACAGGCCTTCAACTAATGAAAAACTGTTTTTT. Its translation: CASNDRPSTNEKLFF.

The J gene is TRBJ1-2, the V gene TRBV5-5; 11 bases agree with TRBD1. Germline CDR1 SGHKS, CDR2 YYEKEE (reference sequence). The V segment lost 4 bases and the J segment 3 bases; nucleotides outside the gene matches: 17. CDR3 length equals 19 residues. This CDR3 reads CASSPTIVEDRGLYYGYTF. CDR3 sequence (DNA): TGTGCCAGCAGCCCGACGATTGTAGAGGACAGGGGGCTATACTATGGCTACACCTTC.

This clonotype showed up just a few times. The V call is TRBV3-1, the J call TRBJ2-1; TRBD2 might be the D (5 bases). CDR1 and CDR2 from the germline V gene are LGHDT and YNNKEL (reference sequence). CDR3 size: 15 residues. V shed 4 bases and J shed 8 bases, with 18 bases lying between them. The CDR3 coding sequence is TGTGCCAGCAGCCCTTGGGGAGTGGGATCGGATGAGCAGTTCTTC. This translates into CASSPWGVGSDEQFF.

This clonotype has more than one count but fewer than ten. CDR3 DNA: TGCAGCGTTGGGTGGGGGGGCGAGCAGTACTTC. Translated: CSVGWGGEQYF. The V gene is TRBV29-1, the J gene TRBJ2-7; 7 positions agree with TRBD2. The J segment lost 6 bases and the V segment lost 4 bases, leaving 3 bases of the junction unmatched. The CDR3 extends over 11 amino acids. CDR1 SQVTM and CDR2 ANQGSEA come from the germline V gene.